This passage covers 9 T cell receptor beta chains from one sample sequenced in a study of T cells after yellow fever vaccination. TCRdb ran MiXCR on the 5' RACE reads and lists one entry per CDR3 protein. In the table there are roughly 250,000 distinct CDR3 sequences, 10% to 15% of which are singletons. The sample here was CD4+ T cells sorted from PBMCs, taken 45 days after the yellow fever booster vaccination. The receptors shown here come from a man aged 25-45 years who received the YFV17D yellow fever vaccine.

This sequence joins TRBV30 and TRBJ2-1; D may match TRBD1 or TRBD2 (6 bases each). Between the trimmed V and J ends, which lost 0 bases and 6 bases, there was a span of 9 bases. Per the germline V gene, CDR1 is GTSNPN and CDR2 is SVGIG (reference sequence). The CDR3 is 13 residues long. Here the CDR3 DNA reads TGTGCCTGGAGTGTCTGGGGGGCCAATGAGCAGTTCTTC. The encoded protein is CAWSVWGANEQFF. Together with reference TRBV30 and TRBJ2-1, the CDR3 gives the full variable domain: SQTIHQWPATLVQPVGSPLSLECTVEGTSNPNLYWYRQAAGRGLQLLFYSVGIGQISSEVPQNLSASRPQDRQFILSSKKLLLSDSGFYLCAWSVWGANEQFFGPGTRLTVL.

The CDR3 region has the DNA TGTGCCAGCAGCCAAGACGGCCAAAAATCTGATACGCAGTATTTT. Translated, it gives CASSQDGQKSDTQYF. The chain is built from TRBV3-1 and TRBJ2-3; D not resolved. The germline CDR1 and CDR2 sequences are LGHDT and YNNKEL (reference sequence). Trimming removed 0 bases from V and 6 bases from J, with 13 bases in between. The CDR3 is 15 amino acids.

There are a few counts of this clonotype. DNA of the CDR3: TGCAGTGCTCTGGACTTTTCTAGCACAGATACGCAGTATTTT. This gives the protein CSALDFSSTDTQYF. This chain links TRBV20-1 with TRBJ2-3; a weak D match, TRBD2 (5 bases). The germline V gene has CDR1 DFQATT and CDR2 SNEGSKA (reference sequence). The CDR3 has 14 amino acids. The V gene lost 5 bases and the J gene lost 0 bases, with 12 bases spanning the gap.

This clonotype was detected many times. The chain has TRBV29-1 and TRBJ2-1, with 7 bases lining up with TRBD1. The CDR3 covers 15 residues. CDR1 and CDR2 from the germline V gene are SQVTM and ANQGSEA. V lost 4 bases and J lost 2; bases outside the gene matches: 8. CDR3 in DNA: TGCAGCGTTGGGGGTACAGGGGACACCTACAATGAGCAGTTCTTC. Translated, it gives CSVGGTGDTYNEQFF.

This clonotype was seen a handful of times. The CDR3 DNA sequence: TGTGCCACCAGTGATTCCCGACCAGATACGCAGTATTTT. This gives the protein CATSDSRPDTQYF. The rearrangement uses TRBV24-1 and TRBJ2-3; D uncertain. The CDR3 length is 13 residues. Germline CDR1 KGHDR, CDR2 SFDVKD. Trimming took 2 bases from V and 4 from J, leaving 6 bases between them.

The V and J genes are TRBV6-5 and TRBJ2-7; no clear D gene. Looked up from germline, CDR1 is MNHEY and CDR2 is SVGAGI. V was trimmed by 0 bases and J by 6 bases, leaving 12 bases between them. CDR3 size: 14 residues. The CDR3 region is CASSYSNRAREQYF. The CDR3 DNA reads TGTGCCAGCAGTTACTCGAATAGGGCTCGCGAGCAGTACTTC.

The V call is TRBV18, the J call TRBJ2-7; 7 bases are a match to TRBD2. The ends lost 1 base at V and 6 bases at J; junction bases unmatched: 6. This CDR3 is built from 14 residues. Germline V gene lookup returns CDR1 KGHSH and CDR2 LQKENI. The CDR3 sequence: CASSPREGGGEQYF. The CDR3 nucleotides read TGTGCCAGCTCACCACGGGAGGGTGGTGGCGAGCAGTACTTC.

As regards this clonotype: The germline gene is not matched at one end of the junction; a read error may be the cause. The rearrangement links TRBV2 to TRBJ2-1, with 8 positions matching TRBD2. The CDR3 runs 15 residues. The V gene's germline CDR1 is SNHLY and CDR2 FYNNEI. The CDR3: CGSSEREGPYNEQFF. For the CDR3, the DNA is TGTGGCAGCAGCGAACGGGAGGGCCCTTACAATGAGCAGTTCTTC.

V gene TRBV12-3 or TRBV12-4 combines with J gene TRBJ1-6; a weak D match, TRBD1 (5 bases). V dropped 6 bases and J dropped 3 bases, with 15 bases sitting between them. The CDR3 is 16 residues long. For the CDR3, the DNA is TGTGCCAGCAGGGCGGGAGGGGTGAGCTATAATTCACCCCTCCACTTT. It is translated as CASRAGGVSYNSPLHF.